This TCR beta chain was observed in a study of T cells in Graves' hyperthyroidism and ophthalmopathy. Graves' hyperthyroidism showing no ophthalmopathy progression within 18 months was considered stable. Reasons for excluding patients were uncontrolled infection, other autoimmune disease, pregnancy or lactation. Diagnostic decisions used clinical symptoms, serum thyroxine and TRAb, thyroid ultrasound and orbital computed tomography. Authors of the study amplified TCR beta CDR3 regions from RNA transcripts. RT-PCR in the first round (using the HTBI primer set) targeted the TCR CDR3. One entry per CDR3 protein results from TCRdb running MiXCR on the multiplex PCR reads. Found here are about 380,000 distinct CDR3 sequences, about 15% of them singletons; the top ten hold roughly 11%. This clonotype was counted ten times or more. The sample consisted of blood. The TCR sequence derives from a woman in her sixties with Graves' hyperthyroidism.

CDR3 DNA sequence: TGTGCCAGCAGCTTTCAGCCCATGAACACTGAAGCTTTCTTT. Amino acids: CASSFQPMNTEAFF. V gene TRBV11-2 combines with J gene TRBJ1-1; D is ambiguous. Germline V gene sequence: CDR1 SGHAT, CDR2 FQNNGV. V lost 3 bases and J lost 0, with 8 bases in between. This CDR3 is 14 amino acids long. Drawing the rest from reference TRBV11-2 and TRBJ1-1, the complete variable domain is EAGVAQSPRYKIIEKRQSVAFWCNPISGHATLYWYQQILGQGPKLLIQFQNNGVVDDSQLPKDRFSAERLKGVDSTLKIQPAKLEDSAVYLCASSFQPMNTEAFFGQGTRLTVV.